This is a list of T cell receptor beta chains from one sample in a study of CD8 T cells in ankylosing spondylitis. TCRdb re-called the 5' RACE reads with MiXCR, one entry per CDR3 protein. Of 300,000 to 350,000 distinct CDR3 sequences listed, roughly 11% are singletons. Sequenced material: blood, either unsorted or a sorted T cell fraction (not recorded which). The receptors were sampled from a female donor with ankylosing spondylitis or in good health (not recorded which). Each CDR3 is given with its conserved first and last residue. The D gene is left open where the match is weak. Clone size is shown for a subset of rows, as once, few, many or a class of expanded clone.

v_call	d_call	j_call	clone_size	cdr3_nt	cdr3_aa
TRBV7-2	.	TRBJ1-5	many	TGTGCCAGCAGCTTAGGCGCAGGGAGGATCAATCAGCCCCAGCATTTT	CASSLGAGRINQPQHF
TRBV12-3/TRBV12-4	.	TRBJ2-1	.	TGTGCCAGCGGGCAGGAGGGTAATGAGCAGTTCTTC	CASGQEGNEQFF
TRBV28	TRBD1	TRBJ1-2	few	TGTGCCAGCGGGACAGGGGTTAACTATGGCTACACCTTC	CASGTGVNYGYTF
TRBV15	.	TRBJ2-1	few	TGTGCCACCAGCAGTGAATCCATGGGTGGGGTCGTGTACAATGAGCAGTTCTTC	CATSSESMGGVVYNEQFF
TRBV5-1	.	TRBJ2-3	many	TGCGCCAGCAGCGGGACGCAGAGCACAGATACGCAGTATTTT	CASSGTQSTDTQYF
TRBV7-8	TRBD2	TRBJ2-1	.	TGTGCCAGCAGGTCCGGACTAGCGGGGACCAATGAGCAGTTCTTC	CASRSGLAGTNEQFF
TRBV6-1	.	TRBJ2-7	few	TGTGCCAGCAGTGACCTTAGCGGACTCTCCTACGAGCAGTACTTC	CASSDLSGLSYEQYF
TRBV29-1	.	TRBJ1-2	few	TGCAGCGTTGATATAGGGGGCTATGGCTACACCTTC	CSVDIGGYGYTF
TRBV7-9	.	TRBJ1-4	.	TGTGCCAGCAGCTCCCCAGCGGGGGCCGGTGAAAAACTGTTTTTT	CASSSPAGAGEKLFF
TRBV24-1	.	TRBJ2-3	many	TGTGCCACCAGTGATGAGGGCGGGGTCTTCACAGATACGCAGTATTTT	CATSDEGGVFTDTQYF
TRBV20-1	TRBD2	TRBJ2-3	many	TGCAGTGCTAGACTAGCGGGGGGGTACAGCACAGATACGCAGTATTTT	CSARLAGGYSTDTQYF
TRBV10-3	TRBD1	TRBJ1-6	many	TGTGCCATCAGTGCCGGTGACAGGGCTTCACCCCTCCACTTT	CAISAGDRASPLHF
TRBV9	TRBD2	TRBJ2-7	few	TGTGCCAGCAGCGTAGGTGCGGGGGGGTACGAGCAGTACTTC	CASSVGAGGYEQYF
TRBV12-3/TRBV12-4	.	TRBJ1-2	many	TGTGCCAGCAGTTTGCAGGGAGGCTATGGCTACACCTTC	CASSLQGGYGYTF
TRBV3-1	TRBD1	TRBJ1-1	few	TGTGCCAGCAGCCCCCCGGGACAGGTTGAAGCTTTCTTT	CASSPPGQVEAFF
TRBV5-1	.	TRBJ2-3	many	TGCGCCAGCAGCCCCGGAGGAGGTTCCGATACGCAGTATTTT	CASSPGGGSDTQYF
TRBV28	TRBD2	TRBJ2-7	few	TGTGCCAGCAGTCCCGGGGCGGGGGCAATGGGACTAGCATCCTCCGAGCAGTACTTC	CASSPGAGAMGLASSEQYF
TRBV2	TRBD1	TRBJ2-7	once	TGTGCCAGCAGTGAAGCGTGGACAGGGCCAAACTACGAGCAGTACTTC	CASSEAWTGPNYEQYF
TRBV6-2/TRBV6-3	.	TRBJ2-5	few	TGTGCCAGCAGTTACGTGGGGGAGACCCAGTACTTC	CASSYVGETQYF
TRBV7-2	TRBD1	TRBJ2-3	few	TGTGCCAGCAGCCCAGGGACAGGGAAAAATACGCAGTATTTT	CASSPGTGKNTQYF
TRBV13	.	TRBJ2-2	many	TGTGCCAGCAGCTTAGGTCCAGGACGGACCGGGGAGCTGTTTTTT	CASSLGPGRTGELFF
TRBV20-1	.	TRBJ1-2	many	TGCAGTGCTAGAGGAATCTATGGCTACACCTTC	CSARGIYGYTF
TRBV10-3	.	TRBJ2-1	many	TGTGCCATCACGGGTGATAGGGGGGAGCAGTTCTTC	CAITGDRGEQFF
TRBV4-2	TRBD2	TRBJ2-1	many	TGTGCCAGCAGCCAAGGTCTTAGCGGGTCCTTTTCCTACAATGAGCAGTTCTTC	CASSQGLSGSFSYNEQFF
TRBV29-1	.	TRBJ2-7	many	TGCAGCGTTGAACTGGCTTCCACCTACGAGCAGTACTTC	CSVELASTYEQYF
TRBV30	.	TRBJ1-2	few	TGTGCCTGTAGCGCAGTAGTCTATGGCTACACCTTC	CACSAVVYGYTF
TRBV12-3/TRBV12-4	TRBD2	TRBJ2-1	many	TGTGCCAGCAGTTTTCTAGCGGGGGCCTACAATGAGCAGTTCTTC	CASSFLAGAYNEQFF
TRBV10-3	TRBD2	TRBJ2-1	many	TGTGCCATCAGTGAGATTAGCGGGAACTCAGGCAATGAGCAGTTCTTC	CAISEISGNSGNEQFF
TRBV5-6	.	TRBJ2-1	.	TGTGCCAGCAGCTTGAGAGGAACAGGGTTCGGAAATGAGCGGTTCTTC	CASSLRGTGFGNERFF
TRBV5-1	.	TRBJ2-1	many	TGCGCCAGCAGCCAAGGGACGGGTGAGCAGTTCTTC	CASSQGTGEQFF
TRBV6-1	.	TRBJ2-3	many	TGTGCCAGCATGGAGGGGACTAGCACAGATACGCAGTATTTT	CASMEGTSTDTQYF
TRBV7-2	.	TRBJ2-7	.	TGTGCCAGCAGCTTTAGCTCCTCCGAGGAGCAGTACTTC	CASSFSSSEEQYF
TRBV29-1	.	TRBJ2-3	many	TGCAGCGCGACAAGGGAGGCAGATACGCAGTATTTT	CSATREADTQYF
TRBV5-1	.	TRBJ2-4	many	TGCGCCAGCAGCTTGGAGGGGTTCAAAAACATTCAGTACTTC	CASSLEGFKNIQYF
TRBV3-1	TRBD1	TRBJ2-2	.	TGTGCCAGCAGCCAAGTCCAGGGGGCTGGCGGGGAGCTGTTTTTT	CASSQVQGAGGELFF
TRBV5-1	TRBD2	TRBJ2-2	many	TGCGCCAGCAGCTTGGCTAGCGGATACACCGGGGAGCTGTTTTTT	CASSLASGYTGELFF
TRBV28	TRBD2	TRBJ2-7	.	TGTGCCAGCATCGAGCGGGGGGGAGCCTACGAGCAGTACTTC	CASIERGGAYEQYF
TRBV12-3/TRBV12-4	.	TRBJ2-1	many	TGTGCCAGCAGTTCCCGTACGATGAGCTCCTACAATGAGCAGTTCTTC	CASSSRTMSSYNEQFF
TRBV28	TRBD1	TRBJ1-1	few	TGTGCCAGCAGTTTATCTGACAGGGTTCCCACTGAAGCTTTCTTT	CASSLSDRVPTEAFF
TRBV29-1	TRBD2	TRBJ2-7	many	TGCAGCGTTGTCCAGCGGGGGGAAAGCTCCTACGAGCAGTACTTC	CSVVQRGESSYEQYF
TRBV6-1	.	TRBJ1-3	many	TGTGCCAGCAGTCGGGCGTGCCGGATCTTGGTGAATGGAAACACCATATATTTT	CASSRACRILVNGNTIYF
TRBV12-3/TRBV12-4	TRBD1	TRBJ1-5	.	TGTGCCAGCAGTTCGACAGGGGGAGGTCAGCCCCAGCATTTT	CASSSTGGGQPQHF
TRBV7-9	.	TRBJ2-7	many	TGTGCCAGCAGCTGGGCTTACAAGGACGAGCAGTACTTC	CASSWAYKDEQYF
TRBV29-1	.	TRBJ2-1	many	TGCAGCCTTGATAGAGGGGACAATGAGCAGTTCTTC	CSLDRGDNEQFF
TRBV27	TRBD2	TRBJ2-2	few	TGTGCCAGCAGTTTAGAAACTAGCGGGAAAACCGGGGAGCTGTTTTTT	CASSLETSGKTGELFF